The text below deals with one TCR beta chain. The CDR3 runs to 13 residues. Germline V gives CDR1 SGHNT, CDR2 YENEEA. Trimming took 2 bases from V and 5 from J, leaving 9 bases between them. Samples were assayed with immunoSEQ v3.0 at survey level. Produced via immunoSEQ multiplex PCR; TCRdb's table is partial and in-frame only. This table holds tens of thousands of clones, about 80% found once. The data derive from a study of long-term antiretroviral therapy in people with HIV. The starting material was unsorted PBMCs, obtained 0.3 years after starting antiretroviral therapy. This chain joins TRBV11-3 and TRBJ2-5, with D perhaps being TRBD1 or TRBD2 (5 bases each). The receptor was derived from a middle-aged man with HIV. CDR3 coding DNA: TGTGCCAGCAGCTTAAGGGGACGGGAGACCCAGTACTTC. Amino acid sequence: CASSLRGRETQYF.